These T cell receptor beta chains were read from a single sample in a study of CD8+ T cells in alopecia areata. This table comes from immunoSEQ multiplex PCR, and its TCRdb copy is limited to in-frame clones, with some not included. There are 150,000 to 200,000 clones in the sample; approximately 67% occur only once, and roughly 1.3% lies in the top ten. The starting material was CD4+ T cells sorted from blood, obtained between weeks 47 and 50, from a patient treated with tofacitinib. These receptors all stem from a human donor with alopecia areata. The CDR3 runs from the conserved cysteine through the conserved F or W.

j_call v_call cdr3_aa
TRBJ2-5 TRBV2 CASSVTSSHRGQEETQYF
TRBJ2-7 TRBV30 CAWGGTGYEQYF
TRBJ2-1 TRBV10-3 CAISEGRGGEQFF
TRBJ2-2 TRBV6-4 CASSAGGPGELFF
TRBJ1-6 TRBV4-3 CASSQEGTGVRPLHF
TRBJ1-2 TRBV29-1 CSARILQAGYTF
TRBJ2-4 TRBV2 CASTAVVAGIRGNIQYF
TRBJ1-2 TRBV5-1 CASSPLYGRGGYTF
TRBJ1-1 TRBV30 CAWSSGPGLKAFF
TRBJ1-5 TRBV7-8 CASSLLGGDNNQPQHF
TRBJ1-2 TRBV19 CASSTGRFYGYTF
TRBJ1-1 TRBV18 CASSRDRAMAEAFF
TRBJ2-7 TRBV6-1 CASSENRGYEQYF
TRBJ2-2 TRBV29-1 CSVDRPGVTGELFF
TRBJ2-3 TRBV10-3 CATRGIDTQYF
TRBJ2-7 TRBV18 CASSPTHRAPYEQYF
TRBJ1-2 TRBV19 CAISRGPGKGYTF